This TCR beta chain derives from a study of blood T cell repertoires in COVID-19. Only in-frame clones appear in the TCRdb table, and some are missing; sequencing was by immunoSEQ multiplex PCR. The sample contains roughly 65,000 clones, around 86% of which appear only once. Input material: peripheral blood. This sequence originates from a woman aged 55 to 70 with acute or convalescent COVID-19.

The CDR3 bases are TGTGCCAGCAGCCAAGCGACCAGACGGGCCGGGGAGCTGTTTTTT. Amino acid sequence: CASSQATRRAGELFF. The chain uses TRBV3-1 (or the pseudogene TRBV3-2) and TRBJ2-2; D unresolved. Per germline, CDR1 LGHDT and CDR2 YNNKEL (reference sequence). V lost 1 base and J 6 bases, leaving 12 bases between the germline ends. The CDR3 sequence is 15 residues long.